This passage covers 8 T cell receptor beta chains from one sample sequenced in a study of identical twins. TCRdb processed the 5' RACE reads anew with MiXCR; each CDR3 protein has one entry. The data show fewer than 900,000 distinct CDR3 sequences, approximately 18% seen once. A further study also used this sample, focusing on T cells expressing NK-cell markers.

The specimen was PBMCs. These receptors were taken from a woman in her late teens or twenties in good health.

This chain joins TRBV2 and TRBJ2-5, with D unresolved. The V end was cut by 7 bases, the J end by 1 base, with 22 bases between. The CDR3 totals 17 residues. Germline V lookup: CDR1 SNHLY, CDR2 FYNNEI. The CDR3 DNA sequence: TGTGCCAGCACCCAGTGGGGTTTAGTAGGTCGCCAAGAGACCCAGTACTTC. This codes for CASTQWGLVGRQETQYF. Full variable domain (missing parts from reference TRBV2 and TRBJ2-5): EPEVTQTPSHQVTQMGQEVILRCVPISNHLYFYWYRQILGQKVEFLVSFYNNEISEKSEIFDDQFSVERPDGSNFTLKIRSTKLEDSAMYFCASTQWGLVGRQETQYFGPGTRLLVL.

J is TRBJ2-3 and V is TRBV29-1, with 11 bases fitting TRBD2. Germline V gene lookup returns CDR1 SQVTM and CDR2 ANQGSEA. Trimming took 4 bases from V and 2 from J; bases not matched to a gene: 5. This CDR3 is built from 15 residues. In DNA form, the CDR3 reads TGCAGCGTTGGGGGACTAGCGGATTCCACAGATACGCAGTATTTT. Encoded protein: CSVGGLADSTDTQYF.

This clonotype was picked up a small number of times. V is TRBV20-1 and J is TRBJ2-7, with D possibly matching TRBD1 (6 bases). Trimming cost V 1 base and J 5 bases, with 21 bases left between them. The CDR3 is 16 amino acids. The germline V gene has CDR1 DFQATT and CDR2 SNEGSKA (reference sequence). In nucleotides, the CDR3 is TGCAGTGCTAGAGTGGGGGCCCCCAGGTCGAAGGACGAGCAGTACTTC. This sequence encodes CSARVGAPRSKDEQYF.

The chain combines TRBV2 with TRBJ2-6; D is perhaps TRBD1 (5 bases). This CDR3 contains 15 residues. V was clipped by 7 bases and J by 0 bases, with 10 bases between them. Per the germline V gene, CDR1 is SNHLY and CDR2 is FYNNEI. CDR3 in amino acids: CASTQGRSGANVLTF. The CDR3 bases are TGTGCCAGCACGCAGGGCCGCTCTGGGGCCAACGTCCTGACTTTC.

This clonotype has more than one count but fewer than ten. The J gene is TRBJ2-7, the V gene TRBV7-2; D perhaps matches TRBD1 (5 bases). Trimming took 5 bases from V and 5 from J, leaving 19 bases between them. This CDR3 has 15 amino acids. Germline V gives CDR1 SGHTA, CDR2 FQGNSA. CDR3 amino acids: CASSLARVGENEQYF. The CDR3 DNA is TGTGCCAGCAGCCTGGCCAGGGTGGGTGAAAACGAGCAGTACTTC.

This chain joins TRBV7-6 and TRBJ1-5; D is uncertain. CDR1 and CDR2 from the germline V gene are SGHVS and FNYEAQ. Trimming stripped 8 bases from V and 9 bases from J, with 11 bases between. This CDR3 is built from 11 residues. Here the CDR3 reads CASRPGLPQHF. CDR3 sequence (DNA): TGTGCCAGCCGACCTGGTTTGCCCCAGCATTTT.

The chain has TRBV7-2 and TRBJ2-7; 7 positions agree with TRBD2. The germline CDR1 and CDR2 sequences are SGHTA and FQGNSA. The CDR3 is 15 amino acids. The trim removed 0 bases at V and 5 bases at J, leaving 7 bases unmatched. CDR3 in amino acids: CASSLAGGLGHEQYF. DNA for the CDR3: TGTGCCAGCAGCTTAGCGGGCGGACTAGGCCACGAGCAGTACTTC. The complete variable domain, with remaining parts taken from reference TRBV7-2 and TRBJ2-7, reads GAGVSQSPSNKVTEKGKDVELRCDPISGHTALYWYRQSLGQGLEFLIYFQGNSAPDKSGLPSDRFSAERTGGSVSTLTIQRTQQEDSAVYLCASSLAGGLGHEQYFGPGTRLTVT.

This chain joins TRBV3-1 and TRBJ2-7; D unresolved. This CDR3 is built from 15 residues. Germline lookup yields CDR1 LGHDT and CDR2 YNNKEL (reference sequence). The ends were cut back, 4 bases at V and 5 bases at J, with 18 bases in the middle. The CDR3 sequence: CASSPYGPGYDEQYF. The CDR3 bases are TGTGCCAGCAGCCCATACGGACCGGGTTACGACGAGCAGTACTTC.